This is a list of T cell receptor beta chains from one sample in a study of shared T cell receptors in the human thymus. Method: immunoSEQ multiplex PCR; TCRdb's copy keeps in-frame clones and lacks some. The sample shows 650,000 to 950,000 clones, approximately 85% of them seen only once. These data also formed part of another study, on human thymus T cells.

The sample comprised thymocytes. These receptors came from a girl under two years old with a congenital heart defect. Both conserved end residues are part of each CDR3. A D gene is named only where the DNA matches it firmly. Some rows mark clone size as missing; the rest say once, few, many or name a class of expanded clone.

clone_size | d_call | j_call | v_call | cdr3_aa | cdr3_nt
NA | NA | TRBJ1-6 | TRBV7-9 | CASSLGGPSWGTLHF | TGTGCCAGCAGCTTAGGGGGGCCTTCGTGGGGGACCCTCCACTTT
NA | NA | TRBJ2-3 | TRBV29-1 | CSVDPQGWVPNPTDTQYF | TGCAGCGTTGATCCACAGGGTTGGGTCCCTAACCCCACAGATACGCAGTATTTT
NA | TRBD1 | TRBJ2-7 | TRBV7-6 | CASSLVPGQSTRAYEQYF | TGTGCCAGCAGCTTAGTCCCGGGACAGTCCACTAGAGCCTACGAGCAGTACTTC
few | TRBD1 | TRBJ2-2 | TRBV25-1 | CASSTWGTGSFTGELFF | TGTGCCAGCAGCACGTGGGGGACAGGTAGCTTCACCGGGGAGCTGTTTTTT
NA | TRBD1 | TRBJ1-2 | TRBV19 | CASKGTGGNGYTF | TGTGCCAGTAAGGGGACAGGGGGCAATGGCTACACCTTC
NA | NA | TRBJ1-4 | TRBV5-4 | CASRNGRGTNEKLFF | TGTGCCAGCAGAAACGGGAGGGGTACTAATGAAAAACTGTTTTTT
NA | NA | TRBJ1-6 | TRBV9 | CASSARTTGSLSNSPLHF | TGTGCCAGCAGCGCCCGTACCACAGGGTCACTCTCCAATTCACCCCTCCACTTT
few | NA | TRBJ2-1 | TRBV7-2 | CASSPEAFIMTDSYNEQFF | TGTGCCAGCAGCCCTGAGGCCTTCATAATGACCGACTCCTACAATGAGCAGTTCTTC
few | TRBD1 | TRBJ1-2 | TRBV7-9 | CASSQDRAANYGYTF | TGTGCCAGCAGCCAAGACAGGGCAGCTAACTATGGCTACACCTTC
NA | TRBD1 | TRBJ2-5 | TRBV19 | CASRERDRGQETQYF | TGTGCCAGTAGGGAACGGGACAGGGGACAAGAGACCCAGTACTTC
NA | TRBD1 | TRBJ1-2 | TRBV19 | CASISGQGRGGYTF | TGTGCCAGTATCTCGGGACAGGGGAGGGGTGGCTACACCTTC
NA | NA | TRBJ2-5 | TRBV5-1 | CASSYHLPPRDNQETQYF | TGCGCCAGCAGCTACCACTTACCCCCCCGGGACAACCAAGAGACCCAGTACTTC
few | NA | TRBJ2-1 | TRBV28 | CASSLNLGGASPNEQFF | TGTGCCAGCAGTTTAAATCTTGGGGGGGCCTCGCCTAATGAGCAGTTCTTC
once | NA | TRBJ2-3 | TRBV5-1 | CASSLAKVKEAGTDTQYF | TGCGCCAGCAGCTTGGCCAAGGTCAAAGAGGCCGGCACAGATACGCAGTATTTT
NA | TRBD2 | TRBJ2-3 | TRBV29-1 | CSGGAGGSIDTQYF | TGCAGCGGGGGAGCGGGGGGATCAATAGATACGCAGTATTTT
NA | TRBD1 | TRBJ1-2 | TRBV28 | CASRHTGGEGYTF | TGTGCCAGCAGGCACACAGGGGGTGAAGGCTACACCTTC
NA | NA | TRBJ2-7 | TRBV6-1 | CASSGPPRSDLSREQYF | TGTGCCAGCAGTGGCCCGCCGCGGTCCGACCTCTCACGGGAGCAGTACTTC
NA | TRBD2 | TRBJ2-2 | TRBV2 | CASTIRRDYATGELFF | TGTGCCAGCACCATACGACGGGACTACGCCACCGGGGAGCTGTTTTTT
NA | NA | TRBJ1-2 | TRBV6-5 | CASSYSGGYLGYTF | TGTGCCAGCAGTTATTCGGGGGGTTATCTTGGCTACACCTTC
NA | TRBD1 | TRBJ1-5 | TRBV7-8 | CASSYRGGSRSNQPQHF | TGTGCCAGCAGCTATAGAGGGGGCTCTAGGTCCAATCAGCCCCAGCATTTT
NA | TRBD1 | TRBJ2-2 | TRBV7-9 | CASSCGDRRGTGELFF | TGTGCCAGCAGCTGCGGGGACAGGAGGGGCACCGGGGAGCTGTTTTTT
NA | TRBD1 | TRBJ1-1 | TRBV4-3 | CASSRGQVNTEAFF | TGCGCCAGCAGCCGGGGACAGGTTAACACTGAAGCTTTCTTT
NA | TRBD1 | TRBJ1-2 | TRBV7-7 | CASSSPGQVTQVYGYTF | TGTGCCAGCAGCTCACCGGGACAGGTAACTCAAGTCTATGGCTACACCTTC
NA | NA | TRBJ2-5 | TRBV5-6 | CASSFQTLQETQYF | TGTGCCAGCAGCTTTCAGACTTTGCAAGAGACCCAGTACTTC
NA | NA | TRBJ2-7 | TRBV6-1 | CASSPTGYDFYEQYF | TGTGCCAGCAGCCCGACAGGTTATGATTTCTACGAGCAGTACTTC
few | TRBD1 | TRBJ2-1 | TRBV11-2 | CASSPPGQGGHEQFF | TGTGCCAGCAGCCCACCGGGACAGGGCGGGCATGAGCAGTTCTTC
NA | TRBD2 | TRBJ2-2 | TRBV9 | CASSVGGDNTGELFF | TGTGCCAGCAGCGTGGGAGGGGATAACACCGGGGAGCTGTTTTTT
NA | TRBD1 | TRBJ2-3 | TRBV9 | CASSVEHRGSTDTQYF | TGTGCCAGCAGCGTAGAGCACAGGGGAAGCACAGATACGCAGTATTTT
NA | TRBD1 | TRBJ1-1 | TRBV7-2 | CASSGRTGVDTEAFF | TGTGCCAGCAGCGGTAGAACAGGGGTGGACACTGAAGCTTTCTTT
NA | TRBD1 | TRBJ2-7 | TRBV5-6 | CASSHWDRGLTYEQYF | TGTGCCAGCAGCCATTGGGACAGAGGACTTACCTACGAGCAGTACTTC
NA | TRBD1 | TRBJ2-7 | TRBV5-6 | CASSHDKDRGAIYEQYF | TGTGCCAGCAGCCACGACAAGGACAGGGGCGCTATCTACGAGCAGTACTTC
NA | TRBD1 | TRBJ1-1 | TRBV7-6 | CASSSPPDRAQNTEAFF | TGTGCCAGCAGCTCCCCCCCCGACAGGGCTCAGAACACTGAAGCTTTCTTT
NA | NA | TRBJ1-6 | TRBV11-2 | CASSLGKTGVGAPLHF | TGTGCCAGCAGCTTAGGGAAGACAGGAGTTGGAGCACCCCTCCACTTT
once | TRBD1 | TRBJ1-2 | TRBV4-2 | CASSQAPPGGFGYTF | TGTGCCAGCAGCCAAGCCCCCCCAGGGGGTTTTGGCTACACCTTC
NA | NA | TRBJ2-5 | TRBV4-3 | CASSQDRETQYF | TGCGCCAGCAGCCAAGATCGGGAGACCCAGTACTTC
NA | TRBD2 | TRBJ2-3 | TRBV7-8 | CASSPRTSGGDTQYF | TGTGCCAGCAGTCCTAGGACTAGCGGGGGCGATACGCAGTATTTT
few | NA | TRBJ2-2 | TRBV2 | CASGGGRTNTGELFF | TGTGCCAGCGGGGGCGGCAGGACGAACACCGGGGAGCTGTTTTTT
NA | TRBD1 | TRBJ2-7 | TRBV4-1 | CASSHAPPTGRTYEQYF | TGCGCCAGCAGCCACGCGCCGCCGACAGGGAGAACCTACGAGCAGTACTTC
NA | TRBD1 | TRBJ2-6 | TRBV27 | CASRDRGKPYSGANVLTF | TGTGCCAGCAGGGACAGGGGCAAACCCTATTCTGGGGCCAACGTCCTGACTTTC
NA | TRBD1 | TRBJ1-2 | TRBV27 | CASRLDGQEKARFNYGYTF | TGTGCCAGCCGTTTGGACGGACAGGAAAAAGCCCGGTTCAACTATGGCTACACCTTC
NA | TRBD1 | TRBJ2-2 | TRBV4-1 | CASSQGQISRDRSYTGELFF | TGCGCCAGCAGCCAAGGTCAAATTTCCCGGGACAGGTCTTACACCGGGGAGCTGTTTTTT
NA | NA | TRBJ1-4 | TRBV14 | CASSQEGQDEKLFF | TGTGCCAGCAGCCAAGAGGGCCAGGATGAAAAACTGTTTTTT
NA | TRBD2 | TRBJ2-1 | TRBV6-1 | CASSDWTSCNEQFF | TGTGCCAGCAGTGATTGGACTAGCTGCAATGAGCAGTTCTTC
few | TRBD1 | TRBJ1-1 | TRBV27 | CASRQGQLNTEAFF | TGTGCCAGCAGGCAGGGACAGCTGAACACTGAAGCTTTCTTT
NA | NA | TRBJ1-4 | TRBV27 | CASRKVRGNEKLFF | TGTGCCAGCAGAAAAGTCCGGGGAAATGAAAAACTGTTTTTT
NA | TRBD1 | TRBJ1-1 | TRBV28 | CASSPNQGARADTEAFF | TGTGCCAGCAGTCCGAACCAGGGGGCGCGGGCTGACACTGAAGCTTTCTTT
NA | NA | TRBJ2-7 | TRBV4-3 | CASSQETWLDYEQYF | TGCGCCAGCAGCCAAGAAACCTGGCTAGACTACGAGCAGTACTTC
NA | TRBD2 | TRBJ2-1 | TRBV5-1 | CASSLARDSGGPGGEQFF | TGCGCCAGCAGCTTGGCCCGGGATAGCGGGGGGCCCGGAGGTGAGCAGTTCTTC
NA | TRBD2 | TRBJ2-3 | TRBV7-3 | CASSTRLAGERDTQYF | TGTGCCAGCAGCACTAGACTAGCGGGGGAACGGGATACGCAGTATTTT
few | NA | TRBJ2-5 | TRBV27 | CASSLTGNEGSETQYF | TGTGCCAGCAGTCTGACAGGAAATGAGGGTTCAGAGACCCAGTACTTC
NA | TRBD1 | TRBJ1-1 | TRBV7-2 | CASSSGTGTSEAFF | TGTGCCAGCAGCTCCGGGACAGGGACTTCTGAAGCTTTCTTT